The clone carrying this T cell receptor beta chain showed up many times. The sample belongs to a study of early T cells in non-severe SARS-CoV-2 infection. Each CDR3 protein is one row after TCRdb ran MiXCR on the 5' RACE reads. The sample has 60,000 to 70,000 distinct CDR3 sequences; about 4.9% are singletons. Trimming took 5 bases from V and 0 from J, leaving 11 bases between them. The CDR3 is 14 residues long. Germline assignment: CDR1 SGHNT and CDR2 YENEEA. The TCR originated in an adult who was a healthcare worker with PCR-confirmed SARS-CoV-2 infection or an uninfected control (not recorded which). The gene calls are TRBV11-3 and TRBJ2-7; tentatively, D is TRBD2 (6 bases). Sequencing used whole blood. The CDR3 DNA follows: TGTGCCAGCAGCCCGACTAGGAGCTCCTACGAGCAGTACTTC. Encoded protein: CASSPTRSSYEQYF.